This TCR beta chain derives from a study of technical replicates of blood from a few donors. This CDR3 is 13 amino acids long. CDR1 and CDR2 (germline): LNHDA, SQIVND (reference sequence). V lost 8 bases and J 3 bases, leaving 13 bases between the germline ends. Sequencing was performed with immunoSEQ multiplex PCR; in TCRdb, only in-frame clones are kept and a portion is missing. The table records some 47,000 clones, approximately 90% of them present only once. V is TRBV19 and J is TRBJ1-1, with D perhaps matching TRBD1 (5 bases). This clonotype was sampled from a human donor in good health. Some clones in this sample may be carry-over from other donors' samples. Sequencing used PBMCs. CDR3 sequence: CASERGTDTEAFF. Here the CDR3 DNA reads TGTGCCAGTGAAAGGGGTACGGACACTGAAGCTTTCTTT. Full variable domain (rest looked up from reference TRBV19 and TRBJ1-1): DGGITQSPKYLFRKEGQNVTLSCEQNLNHDAMYWYRQDPGQGLRLIYYSQIVNDFQKGDIAEGYSVSREKKESFPLTVTSAQKNPTAFYLCASERGTDTEAFFGQGTRLTVV.